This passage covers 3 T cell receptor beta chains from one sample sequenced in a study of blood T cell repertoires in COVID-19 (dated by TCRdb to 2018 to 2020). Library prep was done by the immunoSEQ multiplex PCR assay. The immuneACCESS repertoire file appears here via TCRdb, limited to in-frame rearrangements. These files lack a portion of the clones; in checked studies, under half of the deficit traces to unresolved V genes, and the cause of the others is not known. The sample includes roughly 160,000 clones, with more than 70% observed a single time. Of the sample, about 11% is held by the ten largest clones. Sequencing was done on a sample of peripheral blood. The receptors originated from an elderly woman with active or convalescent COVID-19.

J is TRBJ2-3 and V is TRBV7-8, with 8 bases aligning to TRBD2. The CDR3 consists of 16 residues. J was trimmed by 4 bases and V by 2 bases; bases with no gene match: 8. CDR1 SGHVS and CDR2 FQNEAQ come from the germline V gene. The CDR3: CASSLPGAGESDTQYF. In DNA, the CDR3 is TGTGCCAGCAGCTTACCAGGAGCGGGAGAGTCAGATACGCAGTATTTT.

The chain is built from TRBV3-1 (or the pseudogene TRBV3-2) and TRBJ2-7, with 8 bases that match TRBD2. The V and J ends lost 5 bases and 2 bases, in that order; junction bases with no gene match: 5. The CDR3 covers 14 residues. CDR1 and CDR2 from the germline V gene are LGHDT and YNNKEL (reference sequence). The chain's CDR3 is CASSTTSGPYEQYF. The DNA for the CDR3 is TGTGCCAGCAGCACAACTAGCGGACCCTACGAGCAGTACTTC.

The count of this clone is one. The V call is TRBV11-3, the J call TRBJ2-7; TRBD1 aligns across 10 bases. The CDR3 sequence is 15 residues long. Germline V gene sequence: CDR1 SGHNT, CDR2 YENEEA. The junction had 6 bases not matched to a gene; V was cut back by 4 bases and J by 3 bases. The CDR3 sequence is CASSYRQGAGYEQYF. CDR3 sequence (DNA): TGTGCCAGCAGCTATAGACAGGGGGCGGGCTACGAGCAGTACTTC.